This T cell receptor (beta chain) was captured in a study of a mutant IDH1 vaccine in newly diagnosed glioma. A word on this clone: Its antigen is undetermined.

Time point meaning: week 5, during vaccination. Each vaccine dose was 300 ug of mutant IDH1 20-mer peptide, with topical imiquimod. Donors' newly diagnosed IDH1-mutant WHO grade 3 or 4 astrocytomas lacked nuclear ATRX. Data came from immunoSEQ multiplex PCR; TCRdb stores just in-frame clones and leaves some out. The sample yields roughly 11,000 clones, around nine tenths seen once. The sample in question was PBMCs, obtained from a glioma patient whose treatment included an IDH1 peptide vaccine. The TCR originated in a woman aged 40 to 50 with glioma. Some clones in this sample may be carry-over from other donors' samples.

CDR3 DNA: TGCGCCAGCAGCCAGGTACCGGGACAAGCTAATGAAAAACTGTTTTTT. Amino acid sequence: CASSQVPGQANEKLFF. V gene TRBV4-1 combines with J gene TRBJ1-4; possibly TRBD1 for D (6 bases). The CDR3 has 16 amino acids. Germline V gives CDR1 MGHRA, CDR2 YSYEKL. V dropped 3 bases and J dropped 3 bases, with 14 bases sitting between them.